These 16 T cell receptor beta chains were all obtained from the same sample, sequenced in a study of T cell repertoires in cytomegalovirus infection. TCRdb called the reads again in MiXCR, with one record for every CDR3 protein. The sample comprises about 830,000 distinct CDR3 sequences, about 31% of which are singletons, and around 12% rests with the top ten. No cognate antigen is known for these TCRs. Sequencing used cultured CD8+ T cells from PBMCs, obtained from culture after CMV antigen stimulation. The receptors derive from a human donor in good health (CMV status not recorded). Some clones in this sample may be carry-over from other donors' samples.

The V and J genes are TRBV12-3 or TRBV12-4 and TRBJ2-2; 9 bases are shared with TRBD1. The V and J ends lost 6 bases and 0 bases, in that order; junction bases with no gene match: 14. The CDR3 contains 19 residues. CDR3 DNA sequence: TGTGCCAGCAGCCACCCCACCTCCGGGACAGGGTCGAACACCGGGGAGCTGTTTTTT. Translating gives CASSHPTSGTGSNTGELFF.

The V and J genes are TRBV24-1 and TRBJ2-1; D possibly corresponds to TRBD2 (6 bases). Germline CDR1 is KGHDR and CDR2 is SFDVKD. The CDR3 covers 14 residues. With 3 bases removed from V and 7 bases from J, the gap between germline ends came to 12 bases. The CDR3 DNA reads TGTGCCACCAGTGATCCGACTAGAAGGAATGAGCAGTTCTTC. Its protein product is CATSDPTRRNEQFF.

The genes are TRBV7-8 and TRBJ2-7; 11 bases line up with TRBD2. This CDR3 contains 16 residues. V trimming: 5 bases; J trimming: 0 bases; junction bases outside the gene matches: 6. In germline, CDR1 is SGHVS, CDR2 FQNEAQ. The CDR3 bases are TGTGCCAGCAGCCTTAGACTAGCGGGGAGCTCCTACGAGCAGTACTTC. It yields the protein CASSLRLAGSSYEQYF. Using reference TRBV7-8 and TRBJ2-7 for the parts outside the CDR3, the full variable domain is GAGVSQSPRYKVAKRGQDVALRCDPISGHVSLFWYQQALGQGPEFLTYFQNEAQLDKSGLPSDRFFAERPEGSVSTLKIQRTQQEDSAVYLCASSLRLAGSSYEQYFGPGTRLTVT.

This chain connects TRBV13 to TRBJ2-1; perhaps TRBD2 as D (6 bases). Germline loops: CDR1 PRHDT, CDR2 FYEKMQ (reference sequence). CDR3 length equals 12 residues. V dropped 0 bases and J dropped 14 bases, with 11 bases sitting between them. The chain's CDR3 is CASSLGDTGEFF. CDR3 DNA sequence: TGTGCCAGCAGCTTAGGGGACACGGGGGAGTTCTTC.

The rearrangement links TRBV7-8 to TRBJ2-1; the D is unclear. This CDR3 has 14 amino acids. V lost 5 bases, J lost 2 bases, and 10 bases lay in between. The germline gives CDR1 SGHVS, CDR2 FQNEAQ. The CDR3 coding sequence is TGTGCCAGCAGCCCCAGCGACACCTACAATGAGCAGTTCTTC. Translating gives CASSPSDTYNEQFF.

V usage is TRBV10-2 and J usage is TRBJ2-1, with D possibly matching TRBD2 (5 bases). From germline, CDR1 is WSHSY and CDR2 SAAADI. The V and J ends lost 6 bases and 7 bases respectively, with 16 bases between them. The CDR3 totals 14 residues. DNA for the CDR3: TGCGCCAGCAGGGGAGCGGCGCTCTGGAATGAGCAGTTCTTC. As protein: CASRGAALWNEQFF.

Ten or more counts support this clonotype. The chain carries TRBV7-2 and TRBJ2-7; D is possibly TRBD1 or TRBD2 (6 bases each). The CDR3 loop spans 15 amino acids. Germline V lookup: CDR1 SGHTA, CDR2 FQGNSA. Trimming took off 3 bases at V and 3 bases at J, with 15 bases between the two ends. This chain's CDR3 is CASSLSWGANYEQYV. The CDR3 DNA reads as TGTGCCAGCAGCTTGAGTTGGGGGGCAAACTACGAGCAGTACGTC.

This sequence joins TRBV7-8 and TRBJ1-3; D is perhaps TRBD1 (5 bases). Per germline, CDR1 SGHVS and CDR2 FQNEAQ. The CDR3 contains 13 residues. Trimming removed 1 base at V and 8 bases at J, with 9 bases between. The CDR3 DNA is TGTGCCAGCAGCTTAGAGATCAGGGACACCATATATTTT. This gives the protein CASSLEIRDTIYF.

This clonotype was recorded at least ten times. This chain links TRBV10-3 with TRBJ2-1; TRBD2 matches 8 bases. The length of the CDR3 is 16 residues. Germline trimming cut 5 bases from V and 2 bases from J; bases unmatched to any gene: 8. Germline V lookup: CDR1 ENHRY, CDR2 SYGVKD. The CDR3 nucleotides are TGTGCCATCAGTACCGGTAGCGGGGAAACCTACAATGAGCAGTTCTTC. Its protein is CAISTGSGETYNEQFF.

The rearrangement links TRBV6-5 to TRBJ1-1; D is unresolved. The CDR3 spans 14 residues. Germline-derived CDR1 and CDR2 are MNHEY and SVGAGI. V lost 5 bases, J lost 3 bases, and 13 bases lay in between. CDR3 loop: CASSLTEWDTEAFF. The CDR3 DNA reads TGTGCCAGCAGTCTTACAGAGTGGGACACTGAAGCTTTCTTT.

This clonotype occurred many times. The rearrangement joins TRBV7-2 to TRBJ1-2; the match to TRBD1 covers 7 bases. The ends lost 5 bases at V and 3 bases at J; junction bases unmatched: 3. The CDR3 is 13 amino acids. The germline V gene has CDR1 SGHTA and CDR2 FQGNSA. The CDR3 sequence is CASSTTGDYGYTF. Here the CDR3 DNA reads TGTGCCAGCAGCACCACAGGGGACTATGGCTACACCTTC.

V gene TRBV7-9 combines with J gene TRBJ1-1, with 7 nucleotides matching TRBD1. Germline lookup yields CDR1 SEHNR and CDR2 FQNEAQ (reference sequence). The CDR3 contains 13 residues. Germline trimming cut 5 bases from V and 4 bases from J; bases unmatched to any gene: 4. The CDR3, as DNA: TGTGCCAGCAGCGCAGCAGGGGGCACTGAAGCTTTCTTT. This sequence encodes CASSAAGGTEAFF.

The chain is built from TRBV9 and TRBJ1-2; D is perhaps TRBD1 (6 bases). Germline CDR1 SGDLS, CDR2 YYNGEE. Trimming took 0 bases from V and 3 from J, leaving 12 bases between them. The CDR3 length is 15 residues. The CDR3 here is CASSVVGQNYYGYTF. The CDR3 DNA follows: TGTGCCAGCAGCGTAGTAGGACAGAACTACTATGGCTACACCTTC.

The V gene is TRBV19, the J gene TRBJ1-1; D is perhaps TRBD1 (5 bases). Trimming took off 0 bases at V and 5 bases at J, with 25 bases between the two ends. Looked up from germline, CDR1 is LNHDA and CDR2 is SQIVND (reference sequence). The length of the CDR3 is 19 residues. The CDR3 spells CASSIDLRNPGGPITEAFF. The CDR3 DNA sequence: TGTGCCAGTAGTATAGATCTCCGAAACCCCGGGGGTCCTATAACTGAAGCTTTCTTT.

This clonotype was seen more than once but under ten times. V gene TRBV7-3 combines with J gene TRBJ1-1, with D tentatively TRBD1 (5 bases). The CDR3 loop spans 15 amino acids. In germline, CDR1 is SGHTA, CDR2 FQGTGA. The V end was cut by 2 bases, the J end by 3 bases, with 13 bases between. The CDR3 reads CASSLQGLRDTEAFF. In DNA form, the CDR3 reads TGTGCCAGCAGCTTACAGGGTTTGCGGGACACTGAAGCTTTCTTT.

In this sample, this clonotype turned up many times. The CDR3 nucleotides are TGTGCCAGCTCGTTACTGGACAGGGGGCGGGTCCCCGGGGAGCTGTTTTTT. Translation gives CASSLLDRGRVPGELFF. The genes are TRBV7-2 and TRBJ2-2, with 11 bases fitting TRBD1. V was clipped by 8 bases and J by 6 bases; unmatched bases: 14. Germline V gene sequence: CDR1 SGHTA, CDR2 FQGNSA. The CDR3 extends over 17 amino acids.